This TCR beta chain was recorded in a study of CD8 T cells in ankylosing spondylitis. CDR1 and CDR2 from the germline V gene are SEHNR and FQNEAQ (reference sequence). There are 15 residues in the CDR3. V was clipped by 5 bases and J by 4 bases, with 14 bases between them. TCRdb processed the 5' RACE reads anew with MiXCR; each CDR3 protein has one entry. The data show some 240,000 distinct CDR3 sequences, with 20% to 30% seen just once and approximately 0.61% held by the top ten. Study findings and constraints: Disease-linked clones displayed a CD8+ phenotype and appeared relatively rarely in peripheral blood.

This clonotype came up many times. Its specificity is unknown. The rearrangement joins TRBV7-9 to TRBJ1-4; D gene unclear. This TCR came from a male donor with ankylosing spondylitis or in good health (not recorded which). Material for sequencing was blood, either unsorted or a sorted T cell fraction (not recorded which). DNA of the CDR3: TGTGCCAGCAGCGCGCCATTGGGCGGTAATGAAAAACTGTTTTTT. It translates to CASSAPLGGNEKLFF.